This T cell receptor beta chain was identified during a study of cytomegalovirus exposure and HLA in healthy donors. Turning to the study itself: Earlier, some 200 million T cells were analyzed, and over 95 million unique TCR beta sequences were found among them.

CDR3 length: 16 residues. Germline CDR1 is SGDLS and CDR2 is YYNGEE. Trimming cost V 4 bases and J 0 bases; bases outside gene matches: 5. Worth noting for this clone: Its antigen is unknown.

PCR involved 60 Vbeta and 13 Jbeta primers. Clones were read by immunoSEQ multiplex PCR, and TCRdb kept only the in-frame ones, dropping some. The sample records 150,000 or so clones, around 75% being singletons. Study-level findings and limits: Being productive about 90% or about 30% of the time was typical of most TCR beta V segments in an earlier analysis. When analyzed later, the rates of TCR association showed variation by HLA locus, with DRB1 the most and HLA-C the fewest. The authors later linked a missense DCLRE1C variant to TCR beta V- and J-gene trimming.

Sequencing was performed on PBMCs. This TCR was sampled from a man aged 25-45 years in good health and CMV-seropositive. The rearrangement uses TRBV9 and TRBJ1-4, with TRBD1 matching 8 bases. CDR3 protein: CASSPTGDATNEKLFF. The CDR3 region has the DNA TGTGCCAGCAGCCCGACAGGGGATGCAACTAATGAAAAACTGTTTTTT.